One sample yielded the 15 T cell receptor beta chains listed below, sequenced in a study of cytomegalovirus exposure and HLA in healthy donors (dated by TCRdb to about 2017). Libraries were made using the immunoSEQ multiplex PCR assay. The multiplex PCR relied on a mix of 60 forward primers for TCR Vbeta segments and 13 reverse primers for TCR Jbeta segments. The table comes from immuneACCESS by way of TCRdb, which keeps in-frame sequences with V and J called. Part of the clones is missing from these tables; in studies checked, under half for an unresolved V gene and the rest for unknown reasons. The table for this sample lists 150,000 or so clones; roughly 9.8% of them were counted only once. The ten largest account for 1.5% to 2% of the sample. Input material: PBMCs. The receptors here all came from a man aged 50-60 years in good health and CMV-seronegative.

V usage is TRBV5-6 and J usage is TRBJ2-7, with unresolved D. In germline, CDR1 is SGHDT, CDR2 YYEEEE. The V and J ends lost 0 bases and 3 bases respectively, with 16 bases between them. This CDR3 region has 16 residues. Here the CDR3 DNA reads TGTGCCAGCAGCTTGGGTTTGGCAGGAACAAACTACGAGCAGTACTTC. Translation gives CASSLGLAGTNYEQYF.

This clone was detected only a few times. V and J are TRBV9 and TRBJ2-2; 8 nucleotides line up with TRBD1. Germline CDR1 and CDR2: SGDLS and YYNGEE. The CDR3 has 14 residues. V shed 4 bases, J shed 8 bases, and the junction held 7 bases outside the gene matches. The CDR3 bases are TGTGCCAGCAGCTTCGGGACAGGCAAGGGGGAGCTGTTTTTT. Protein sequence: CASSFGTGKGELFF.

This clone was observed a handful of times. The chain links TRBV6-5 to TRBJ1-5, with 7 bases identical to TRBD1. With V trimmed by 2 bases and J by 7 bases, 5 bases remained unmatched. CDR1 and CDR2 from the germline V gene are MNHEY and SVGAGI. The CDR3 sequence is 14 residues long. The CDR3 protein is CASSYDRVGQPQHF. As DNA, the CDR3 is TGTGCCAGCAGTTACGACAGGGTCGGGCAGCCCCAGCATTTT.

The chain is built from TRBV4-1 and TRBJ2-7, with D maybe TRBD1 (5 bases). The V and J ends lost 1 base and 5 bases respectively, with 18 bases between them. Germline loops: CDR1 MGHRA, CDR2 YSYEKL. The length of the CDR3 is 16 residues. The DNA of the CDR3 is TGCGCCAGCAGCCAAGGCACTATGGCCCTCAGGGACGAGCAGTACTTC. This codes for CASSQGTMALRDEQYF.

There are a few counts of this clone. This chain uses TRBV19 with TRBJ2-1, with TRBD2 matching over 7 bases. This CDR3 contains 16 residues. The V gene end was trimmed by 5 bases and the J gene end by 0 bases; junction bases not matched to a gene: 7. Per germline, CDR1 LNHDA and CDR2 SQIVND (reference sequence). In nucleotides, the CDR3 is TGTGCCAGTAGTCCATTGGGGGGGGGCTCCTACAATGAGCAGTTCTTC. Its protein product is CASSPLGGGSYNEQFF. Combining the CDR3 with reference TRBV19 and TRBJ2-1 gives the whole variable domain DGGITQSPKYLFRKEGQNVTLSCEQNLNHDAMYWYRQDPGQGLRLIYYSQIVNDFQKGDIAEGYSVSREKKESFPLTVTSAQKNPTAFYLCASSPLGGGSYNEQFFGPGTRLTVL.

This clone was observed a few times. The chain has TRBV30 and TRBJ2-7, with TRBD2 matching 9 bases. Germline loops: CDR1 GTSNPN, CDR2 SVGIG (reference sequence). The CDR3 has 13 residues. The V and J ends lost 0 bases and 6 bases, in that order; junction bases with no gene match: 3. The CDR3 DNA follows: TGTGCCTGGAGTGTACAAGCGGGGGGCGAGCAGTACTTC. Protein product: CAWSVQAGGEQYF.

The rearrangement uses TRBV30 and TRBJ1-3; 10 bases are shared with TRBD1. V lost 6 bases, J lost 1 base, and 3 bases stayed unmatched. CDR1 GTSNPN and CDR2 SVGIG come from the germline V gene (reference sequence). The CDR3 has 14 amino acids. CDR3 DNA sequence: TGTGCCTGCGACAGGGGGCCTTCTGGAAACACCATATATTTT. It specifies CACDRGPSGNTIYF.

CDR3 sequence: CASSEATGGRRSEPQHF. The CDR3 nucleotides read TGTGCCAGCAGTGAAGCGACGGGGGGGCGCCGGAGCGAGCCCCAGCATTTT. The chain combines TRBV6-1 with TRBJ1-5; D is perhaps TRBD1 (6 bases). This CDR3 is 17 amino acids long. Germline CDR1 and CDR2: MNHNS and SASEGT. Trimming removed 0 bases from V and 8 bases from J, with 20 bases in between.

The chain recombines TRBV30 with TRBJ2-4, with 9 bases that match TRBD2. The germline CDR1 and CDR2 sequences are GTSNPN and SVGIG (reference sequence). V dropped 7 bases and J dropped 12; count of bases not matched to a gene: 16. The length of the CDR3 is 14 residues. DNA for the CDR3: TGTGCCTCCCCATCAAAACATAGCGGGAGAGGTCAGTACTTC. Its protein product is CASPSKHSGRGQYF. Drawing the rest from reference TRBV30 and TRBJ2-4, the complete variable domain is SQTIHQWPATLVQPVGSPLSLECTVEGTSNPNLYWYRQAAGRGLQLLFYSVGIGQISSEVPQNLSASRPQDRQFILSSKKLLLSDSGFYLCASPSKHSGRGQYFGAGTRLSVL.

This clone showed up just a few times. The chain employs TRBV29-1 and TRBJ2-1; 8 bases align to TRBD2. Germline assignment: CDR1 SQVTM and CDR2 ANQGSEA. V dropped 8 bases and J dropped 8; count of bases not matched to a gene: 11. This CDR3 has 13 residues. In DNA, the CDR3 is TGCAGCCCCGCCACCACTAGCGGCGATGAGCAGTTCTTC. It is translated as CSPATTSGDEQFF.

The chain combines TRBV5-1 with TRBJ2-3; tentative D call: TRBD2 (6 bases). The CDR3 length is 15 residues. Deletions cut 1 base from V and 3 bases from J, with 12 bases between. Germline CDR1 SGHRS, CDR2 YFSETQ. This chain's CDR3 is CASSLRPGETDTQYF. CDR3 bases: TGCGCCAGCAGCTTGAGGCCGGGAGAGACAGATACGCAGTATTTT.

The chain recombines TRBV5-6 with TRBJ2-7; weak D call: TRBD2 (5 bases). The CDR3 totals 13 residues. With 4 bases removed from V and 3 bases from J, the gap between germline ends came to 11 bases. Germline CDR1 reads SGHDT; CDR2 reads YYEEEE. In DNA, the CDR3 is TGTGCCAGCAGCCGTCTCGGGGTCTACGAGCAGTACTTC. Amino acids: CASSRLGVYEQYF. Based on the CDR3 plus reference TRBV5-6 and TRBJ2-7, the full variable domain is DAGVTQSPTHLIKTRGQQVTLRCSPKSGHDTVSWYQQALGQGPQFIFQYYEEEERQRGNFPDRFSGHQFPNYSSELNVNALLLGDSALYLCASSRLGVYEQYFGPGTRLTVT.

The table lists this clone with a few counts. The chain is built from TRBV7-6 and TRBJ2-7, with D perhaps TRBD2 (5 bases). Germline-derived CDR1 and CDR2 are SGHVS and FNYEAQ. The CDR3 is 14 amino acids. V gave up 5 bases and J gave up 4 bases, with 15 bases separating them. The CDR3 DNA sequence: TGTGCCAGCAGCCGCGGAGGCGGAGCTTACGAGCAGTACTTC. Its translation: CASSRGGGAYEQYF.

In the case of this clone: This same CDR3 is encoded by further DNA sequences in the sample. V is TRBV19 and J is TRBJ1-1, with 8 bases identical to TRBD1. CDR3 length equals 13 residues. From germline, CDR1 is LNHDA and CDR2 SQIVND (reference sequence). The V segment lost 6 bases and the J segment 3 bases; nucleotides outside the gene matches: 3. Here the CDR3 DNA reads TGTGCCAGTAGAACGACAGGGGACACTGAAGCTTTCTTT. As protein: CASRTTGDTEAFF. The complete variable domain, with remaining parts taken from reference TRBV19 and TRBJ1-1, reads DGGITQSPKYLFRKEGQNVTLSCEQNLNHDAMYWYRQDPGQGLRLIYYSQIVNDFQKGDIAEGYSVSREKKESFPLTVTSAQKNPTAFYLCASRTTGDTEAFFGQGTRLTVV.

This clone was detected only a few times. The chain employs TRBV29-1 and TRBJ2-3, with 8 bases lining up with TRBD2. The CDR3 is 15 amino acids. Germline V gene data show CDR1 as SQVTM and CDR2 as ANQGSEA. The junction had 6 bases not matched to a gene; V was cut back by 2 bases and J by 2 bases. This CDR3 is CSVESGGSPTDTQYF. The CDR3, as DNA: TGCAGCGTTGAAAGCGGGGGATCTCCCACAGATACGCAGTATTTT.